A selection of T cell receptor beta chains follows, all from one sample in a study of a mutant IDH1 vaccine in newly diagnosed glioma. Sequenced by immunoSEQ multiplex PCR; TCRdb stores in-frame clones only, minus some. The data contain about 92,000 clones, roughly 77% of them singletons. Sequences were derived from PBMCs, sampled from a glioma patient treated with radiotherapy, temozolomide or both. These receptors were taken from a man aged 40-50 years with glioma. CDR3s include the opening cysteine and the closing phenylalanine or tryptophan. Each record gives: clone size, J gene, V gene, D gene, CDR3 protein, CDR3 DNA. D genes are given only for firm matches. Rows give clone size only sometimes, using once, few, many, or a class for an expanded clone.

abundance: .; j_gene: TRBJ2-1; v_gene: TRBV4-2; d_gene: .; CDR3aa: CASSQDPSTGFYNEQFF; CDR3nt: TGTGCCAGCAGCCAAGATCCTTCCACAGGGTTTTACAATGAGCAGTTCTTC
abundance: .; j_gene: TRBJ2-7; v_gene: TRBV7-2; d_gene: TRBD2; CDR3aa: CASSLSGAYEQYF; CDR3nt: TGTGCCAGCAGCTTAAGCGGGGCCTACGAGCAGTACTTC
abundance: .; j_gene: TRBJ1-1; v_gene: TRBV6-5; d_gene: .; CDR3aa: CASSYSQRNTEAFF; CDR3nt: TGTGCCAGCAGTTACTCTCAAAGGAACACTGAAGCTTTCTTT
abundance: .; j_gene: TRBJ1-5; v_gene: TRBV30; d_gene: .; CDR3aa: CAWSVLGNQPQHF; CDR3nt: TGTGCCTGGAGCGTATTGGGCAATCAGCCCCAGCATTTT
abundance: .; j_gene: TRBJ1-1; v_gene: TRBV9; d_gene: .; CDR3aa: CASSVAGTTEAFF; CDR3nt: TGTGCCAGCAGCGTAGCAGGGACCACTGAAGCTTTCTTT
abundance: .; j_gene: TRBJ2-3; v_gene: TRBV7-3; d_gene: .; CDR3aa: CASSFKGSTQYF; CDR3nt: TGTGCCAGCAGCTTTAAGGGGTCAACGCAGTATTTT
abundance: .; j_gene: TRBJ2-5; v_gene: TRBV6-5; d_gene: .; CDR3aa: CASGGSAQETQYF; CDR3nt: TGTGCCAGCGGGGGATCGGCCCAAGAGACCCAGTACTTC
abundance: few; j_gene: TRBJ2-5; v_gene: TRBV19; d_gene: .; CDR3aa: CASRGGGGGAETQYF; CDR3nt: TGTGCCAGTAGGGGAGGTGGAGGGGGCGCGGAGACCCAGTACTTC
abundance: few; j_gene: TRBJ2-7; v_gene: TRBV18; d_gene: TRBD1; CDR3aa: CASSPGTGGAYEQYF; CDR3nt: TGTGCCAGCTCACCCGGGACAGGGGGAGCCTACGAGCAGTACTTC
abundance: .; j_gene: TRBJ2-3; v_gene: TRBV5-6; d_gene: .; CDR3aa: CASSLNRGSSTDTQYF; CDR3nt: TGTGCCAGCAGCTTAAACCGCGGATCGAGCACAGATACGCAGTATTTT
abundance: .; j_gene: TRBJ1-5; v_gene: TRBV7-2; d_gene: TRBD1; CDR3aa: CASSSPDRGNQPQHF; CDR3nt: TGTGCCAGCAGCTCTCCGGACAGGGGTAATCAGCCCCAGCATTTT
abundance: .; j_gene: TRBJ2-1; v_gene: TRBV7-2; d_gene: .; CDR3aa: CASSLREVRSNEQFF; CDR3nt: TGTGCCAGCAGCCTACGGGAAGTAAGGTCTAATGAGCAGTTCTTC
abundance: .; j_gene: TRBJ1-3; v_gene: TRBV11-3; d_gene: .; CDR3aa: CASSLRGAGNTIYF; CDR3nt: TGTGCCAGCAGCTTACGGGGGGCTGGAAACACCATATATTTT
abundance: .; j_gene: TRBJ1-2; v_gene: TRBV6-5; d_gene: TRBD1; CDR3aa: CASSYFRDRVGGYTF; CDR3nt: TGTGCCAGCAGTTACTTCCGGGACAGGGTTGGTGGCTACACCTTC
abundance: .; j_gene: TRBJ2-6; v_gene: TRBV28; d_gene: TRBD1; CDR3aa: CASSRQGSGANVLTF; CDR3nt: TGTGCCAGCAGCCGACAGGGCTCTGGGGCCAACGTCCTGACTTTC
abundance: .; j_gene: TRBJ1-2; v_gene: TRBV27; d_gene: .; CDR3aa: CASSLTGTVPYGYTF; CDR3nt: TGTGCCAGCAGTTTGACCGGGACGGTCCCCTATGGCTACACCTTC
abundance: .; j_gene: TRBJ1-5; v_gene: TRBV6-5; d_gene: .; CDR3aa: CASSNEGGNQPQHF; CDR3nt: TGTGCCAGCAGCAACGAGGGGGGCAATCAGCCCCAGCATTTT
abundance: few; j_gene: TRBJ1-1; v_gene: TRBV19; d_gene: .; CDR3aa: CASTLWGSDTEAFF; CDR3nt: TGTGCCAGTACCCTGTGGGGGTCGGACACTGAAGCTTTCTTT
abundance: .; j_gene: TRBJ2-4; v_gene: TRBV4-1; d_gene: TRBD2; CDR3aa: CASSQQTGTSFIQYF; CDR3nt: TGCGCCAGCAGCCAGCAGACCGGGACTAGCTTCATTCAGTACTTC
abundance: .; j_gene: TRBJ2-1; v_gene: TRBV5-4; d_gene: TRBD2; CDR3aa: CASSSRTSYNEQFF; CDR3nt: TGTGCCAGCAGCTCGAGGACTAGCTACAATGAGCAGTTCTTC
abundance: .; j_gene: TRBJ2-4; v_gene: TRBV5-3; d_gene: .; CDR3aa: CARSPVEYGRGSKWAKNIQYF; CDR3nt: TGTGCCAGAAGCCCCGTTGAGTATGGTAGGGGCAGTAAGTGGGCCAAAAACATTCAGTACTTC
abundance: .; j_gene: TRBJ1-2; v_gene: TRBV4-3; d_gene: .; CDR3aa: CASSQGGRVSGGYTF; CDR3nt: TGCGCCAGCAGCCAAGGGGGCAGGGTGTCGGGTGGCTACACCTTC